This TCR beta chain was captured by sequencing in a study of identical twins' blood T cells. This clonotype appeared many times. Each CDR3 protein gets one entry after TCRdb re-called the 5' RACE reads with MiXCR. The sample holds a few hundred thousand distinct CDR3 sequences; about 28% are singletons and the top ten take about 6%. The J segment lost 0 bases and the V segment lost 3 bases, leaving 5 bases of the junction unmatched. This CDR3 is built from 16 residues. The sample comprised PBMCs. The source of this sequence is a woman aged 18 to 55 in good health. V gene TRBV12-3 or TRBV12-4 combines with J gene TRBJ2-5; 9 positions match TRBD1. The CDR3 bases are TGTGCCAGCAGTTTTAGGGACAGGGCGTACCAAGAGACCCAGTACTTC. Amino acid sequence: CASSFRDRAYQETQYF.